The clone carrying this T cell receptor beta chain showed up many times. Antigen specificity is unknown. Losses at the gene ends were 4 bases for V and 4 bases for J; bases not matched to a gene: 6. The CDR3 contains 15 residues. CDR1 is SGHRS and CDR2 is YFSETQ in the germline V gene. The data derive from a study of T cells in Graves' hyperthyroidism and ophthalmopathy. Findings of the study overall: Blood also contained most expanded thyroid clonotypes above 0.001. In the analysis, a 13 V-J model separated ophthalmopathy from stable hyperthyroidism.

TCR beta CDR3 regions were amplified from RNA. A first-round RT-PCR of the TCR CDR3 used the HTBI primer set. TCRdb independently ran MiXCR on the multiplex PCR reads; one entry per CDR3 protein. The top ten hold approximately 35% of the sample, which has fewer than 450,000 distinct CDR3 sequences, approximately 17% seen once. A patient was excluded if there was uncontrolled infection, other autoimmune disease, pregnancy or lactation. The gene calls are TRBV5-1 and TRBJ1-1; 11 bases fit TRBD1. The source material was blood. The sequence derives from a woman in her 30s with Graves' hyperthyroidism that later progressed to Graves' ophthalmopathy. In DNA form, the CDR3 reads TGCGCCAGCAGCAGTACCGGGACAGGGGGCACTGAAGCTTTCTTT. Protein product: CASSSTGTGGTEAFF.